This entry concerns a single T cell receptor (beta chain). Its antigen is unknown. Germline CDR1 reads SEHNR; CDR2 reads FQNEAQ (reference sequence). The ends were cut back, 4 bases at V and 1 base at J, with 7 bases in the middle. The length of the CDR3 is 13 residues. This entry comes from a study of cytomegalovirus exposure and HLA in healthy donors. In the PCR, 60 Vbeta and 13 Jbeta primers were used. Using immunoSEQ multiplex PCR, the repertoire was profiled, and TCRdb retains in-frame clones only, with some absent. This table has more than 85,000 clones, 80% to 85% appearing once. There were likely unrecorded immune exposures, though donors were nominally healthy when sampled. The study, taken as a whole, reports: In a later analysis, DRB1 alleles had the most associated TCRs; HLA-C alleles the fewest.

The material sequenced was PBMCs. This clonotype was obtained from a woman aged 60 to 75 in good health and CMV-seropositive. The V call is TRBV7-9, the J call TRBJ1-1, with unresolved D. CDR3 sequence (DNA): TGTGCCAGCAGCTCAACAAAGAACACTGAAGCTTTCTTT. Its protein is CASSSTKNTEAFF.